These 8 T cell receptor beta chains share one sample of origin, sequenced in a study of T cells in localized non-small cell lung cancer. Produced via immunoSEQ multiplex PCR; TCRdb's table is partial and in-frame only. In the table there are about 1,100 clones, about 25% of which are singletons. The sample was normal lung tissue next to the tumor, taken before any cancer treatment. These receptors were obtained from a male donor older than 55 with stage I lung adenocarcinoma.

The J gene is TRBJ2-4, the V gene TRBV11-3; D might be TRBD1 (6 bases). Germline V gene data show CDR1 as SGHNT and CDR2 as YENEEA. The V and J ends lost 6 bases and 0 bases respectively, with 15 bases between them. The CDR3 has 16 amino acids. The CDR3 DNA follows: TGTGCCAGCAGTACCCAGGGGACCCTAGCCAAAAACATTCAGTACTTC. Translating it yields CASSTQGTLAKNIQYF.

The V and J genes are TRBV11-3 and TRBJ2-6; D might be TRBD2 (5 bases). The V end was cut by 5 bases, the J end by 0 bases, with 14 bases between. The CDR3 runs to 17 residues. The germline gives CDR1 SGHNT, CDR2 YENEEA. For the CDR3, the DNA is TGTGCCAGCAGCCCGAACGAGGGAATCTCTGGGGCCAACGTCCTGACTTTC. The encoded protein is CASSPNEGISGANVLTF.

V and J are TRBV9 and TRBJ2-3; D is possibly TRBD1 or TRBD2 (5 bases each). Per germline, CDR1 SGDLS and CDR2 YYNGEE. The CDR3 totals 15 residues. Between the trimmed V and J ends, which lost 3 bases and 1 base, there was a span of 12 bases. The CDR3 sequence: CASSAGGVGTDTQYF. The CDR3 region has the DNA TGTGCCAGCAGCGCTGGGGGAGTAGGCACAGATACGCAGTATTTT.

The rearrangement uses TRBV30 and TRBJ1-2, with D tentatively TRBD1 (6 bases). Trimming removed 7 bases at V and 0 bases at J, with 12 bases between. The V gene's germline CDR1 is GTSNPN and CDR2 SVGIG (reference sequence). The CDR3 loop spans 13 amino acids. As DNA, the CDR3 is TGTGCCTTATGGGACAAAACTAACTATGGCTACACCTTC. Translating it yields CALWDKTNYGYTF.

The V and J genes are TRBV18 and TRBJ2-2; D may be TRBD2 (6 bases). Germline loops: CDR1 KGHSH, CDR2 LQKENI. The CDR3 is made up of 15 amino acids. V dropped 3 bases and J dropped 7 bases, with 15 bases sitting between them. CDR3 protein: CASSPGLPGVGELFF. The CDR3 region has the DNA TGTGCCAGCTCACCGGGACTGCCGGGGGTCGGGGAGCTGTTTTTT.

By sample share, this clone is large (0.1 to 1%). V is TRBV11-3 and J is TRBJ2-1, with 7 positions matching TRBD2. Germline loops: CDR1 SGHNT, CDR2 YENEEA. J gave up 5 bases and V 4 bases, and 11 bases lay outside the gene matches. The CDR3 loop spans 16 amino acids. The CDR3 coding sequence is TGTGCCAGCAGCTCAGGGTCTAGCGGAGTTGACAATGAGCAGTTCTTC. Translating it yields CASSSGSSGVDNEQFF.

This clone is labeled as medium-sized. This chain connects TRBV7-2 to TRBJ1-1, with D unresolved. Germline CDR1 is SGHTA and CDR2 is FQGNSA. V lost 5 bases to trimming and J lost 6 bases, with 13 bases between them. CDR3 length: 13 amino acids. CDR3 sequence (DNA): TGTGCCAGCAGCCCCAGCGGGATAGCTGAAGCTTTCTTT. The encoded protein is CASSPSGIAEAFF.

The V call is TRBV19, the J call TRBJ2-7; 9 bases match TRBD1. J gave up 4 bases and V 7 bases, and 8 bases lay outside the gene matches. Germline V gives CDR1 LNHDA, CDR2 SQIVND (reference sequence). CDR3 length equals 14 residues. The CDR3 nucleotides read TGTGCCAGTACCCCGGGGACAGGGCGGTACGAGCAGTACTTC. Translating it yields CASTPGTGRYEQYF.